The rows below give T cell receptor beta chains drawn from one sample of a study of response to subunit inactivated influenza vaccine. TCRdb reprocessed the RT-PCR reads via MiXCR and lists one record per CDR3 protein. The sample has around 850,000 distinct CDR3 sequences; about a fifth are singletons. The specimen comprised PBMCs from blood, sampled 5 days after vaccination. The receptor source for this set is a man in his fifties or sixties who received an inactivated influenza vaccine. The CDR3 runs from the conserved cysteine through the conserved F or W. The D gene is left open where the match is weak. Rows give clone size only sometimes, using once, few, many, or a class for an expanded clone.

d_call	v_call	clone_size	j_call	cdr3_aa	cdr3_nt
.	TRBV5-8	many	TRBJ2-7	CASSLAGVSYEQYF	TGTGCCAGCAGCTTGGCCGGAGTCTCCTACGAGCAGTACTTC
TRBD2	TRBV20-1	.	TRBJ2-1	CSARISGGARGAYNEQFF	TGCAGTGCTAGGATTAGCGGGGGGGCCAGGGGCGCATACAATGAGCAGTTCTTC
.	TRBV20-1	.	TRBJ2-5	CSARGDSQETQYF	TGCAGTGCGAGGGGGGACAGCCAAGAGACCCAGTACTTC
.	TRBV3-1	few	TRBJ1-2	CASSQVFLGQRDGYTF	TGTGCCAGCAGCCAAGTCTTTCTAGGACAGAGGGATGGCTACACCTTC
.	TRBV5-1	few	TRBJ1-3	CASSLVGSSSGNTIYF	TGCGCCAGCAGCTTGGTGGGCTCGAGCTCTGGAAACACCATATATTTT
.	TRBV19	few	TRBJ1-5	CASSIAGRHNQPQHF	TGTGCCAGTAGTATCGCGGGGAGGCACAATCAGCCCCAGCATTTT
.	TRBV7-6	many	TRBJ2-5	CASSLGFGGETQYF	TGTGCCAGCAGCTTAGGTTTCGGAGGGGAGACCCAGTACTTC
TRBD1	TRBV29-1	few	TRBJ1-1	CSAGQRLNTEAFF	TGCAGCGCGGGACAGCGCCTCAACACTGAAGCTTTCTTT
.	TRBV5-1	.	TRBJ1-1	CASSLLAGGGNTAFF	TGCGCCAGCAGCTTGTTGGCGGGTGGGGGCAATACAGCTTTCTTT
.	TRBV29-1	few	TRBJ1-1	CSTGRGAFNTEAFF	TGCAGCACTGGCCGAGGAGCGTTCAACACTGAAGCTTTCTTT
.	TRBV5-1	few	TRBJ2-5	CASSEGETQYF	TGCGCCAGCAGCGAAGGAGAGACCCAGTACTTC
.	TRBV7-9	few	TRBJ2-1	CASSGWREENEQFF	TGTGCCAGCAGCGGGTGGCGGGAAGAGAATGAGCAGTTCTTC
TRBD2	TRBV4-1	.	TRBJ2-2	CASSQHPTLAVYTGELFF	TGCGCCAGCAGCCAACACCCAACTCTAGCGGTTTACACCGGGGAGCTGTTTTTT
TRBD1	TRBV5-1	.	TRBJ2-7	CASSLADRGRNEQYF	TGCGCCAGCAGCTTGGCGGACAGGGGCCGGAACGAGCAGTACTTC
.	TRBV7-9	few	TRBJ2-3	CASSLGGLLTDTQYF	TGTGCCAGCAGCTTAGGGGGACTCCTCACAGATACGCAGTATTTT
.	TRBV6-2/TRBV6-3	many	TRBJ1-1	CASSGTLNTEAFF	TGTGCCAGCAGCGGAACTCTGAACACTGAAGCTTTCTTT
.	TRBV7-9	few	TRBJ2-3	CASSTGLSDTQYF	TGTGCCAGCAGCACAGGATTGTCCGATACGCAGTATTTT
.	TRBV27	.	TRBJ1-6	CASSFMTDPYNSPLHF	TGTGCCAGCAGCTTCATGACGGACCCGTATAATTCACCCCTCCACTTT
.	TRBV12-3/TRBV12-4	.	TRBJ2-5	CASKAGRIETQYF	TGTGCCAGTAAAGCAGGGAGGATAGAGACCCAGTACTTC
TRBD2	TRBV11-2	few	TRBJ2-1	CASSFLAGGLSEQFF	TGTGCCAGCAGCTTTTTAGCGGGGGGGTTAAGTGAGCAGTTCTTC
.	TRBV20-1	few	TRBJ2-7	CSATSGLNYEQYF	TGCAGTGCTACGAGTGGACTGAACTACGAGCAGTACTTC
.	TRBV2	.	TRBJ2-5	CASSDLLGRQETQYF	TGTGCCAGCAGTGACCTGTTGGGGAGGCAAGAGACCCAGTACTTC
TRBD2	TRBV7-2	.	TRBJ2-3	CASSLAWTSGNPRGTDTQYF	TGTGCCAGCAGCTTAGCCTGGACTAGCGGGAACCCTCGAGGCACAGATACGCAGTATTTT
.	TRBV5-1	.	TRBJ2-1	CASSLSHRGLYNEQFF	TGCGCCAGCAGCTTGTCCCACAGGGGACTTTACAATGAGCAGTTCTTC
TRBD2	TRBV20-1	.	TRBJ2-3	CSVTGRGTDTQYF	TGCAGTGTCACTGGGAGGGGCACAGATACGCAGTATTTT
TRBD1	TRBV6-1	.	TRBJ1-2	CASSGGQGAYGYTF	TGTGCCAGCAGCGGCGGACAGGGGGCATATGGCTACACCTTC
TRBD1	TRBV20-1	many	TRBJ2-7	CSARDRTGGSEQYF	TGCAGTGCTAGAGATAGGACAGGGGGCTCCGAGCAGTACTTC
TRBD1	TRBV12-3/TRBV12-4	many	TRBJ2-7	CASSLGDRSEQYF	TGTGCCAGCAGTCTAGGGGACAGAAGCGAGCAGTACTTC
.	TRBV20-1	.	TRBJ1-6	CSAREGDSPLHF	TGCAGTGCTAGAGAGGGGGATTCACCCCTCCACTTT
TRBD2	TRBV9	.	TRBJ2-3	CASSPRGQLAGENTQYF	TGTGCCAGCAGCCCGAGAGGGCAACTAGCGGGAGAAAATACGCAGTATTTT
TRBD1	TRBV15	many	TRBJ2-7	CATSATGGEQYF	TGTGCCACCAGCGCGACAGGGGGCGAGCAGTACTTC
TRBD1	TRBV7-9	.	TRBJ2-5	CASSPSGTVGETQYF	TGTGCCAGCAGCCCCTCCGGGACAGTAGGAGAGACCCAGTACTTC
.	TRBV10-3	.	TRBJ2-2	CAISNRETGELFF	TGTGCCATCAGTAACAGGGAAACCGGGGAGCTGTTTTTT
.	TRBV5-6	.	TRBJ2-2	CASSLRRHVTGELFF	TGTGCCAGCAGCTTGCGGAGACACGTCACCGGGGAGCTGTTTTTT
.	TRBV4-3	.	TRBJ2-7	CASSQRQDPYYEQYF	TGCGCCAGCAGCCAGCGACAGGACCCATACTACGAGCAGTACTTC
TRBD2	TRBV20-1	few	TRBJ2-1	CSARKMTSRYNEQFF	TGCAGTGCTAGAAAAATGACTAGCAGATACAATGAGCAGTTCTTC
TRBD1	TRBV5-1	many	TRBJ1-2	CASSLQGDGYTF	TGCGCCAGCAGCTTACAGGGGGACGGCTACACCTTC
.	TRBV7-2	few	TRBJ2-7	CASSLVQGVEQYF	TGTGCCAGCAGCTTAGTCCAGGGCGTCGAGCAGTACTTC
.	TRBV14	many	TRBJ2-7	CASSQIWGLRGEQYF	TGTGCCAGCAGCCAAATCTGGGGCCTCAGAGGCGAGCAGTACTTC
TRBD2	TRBV20-1	few	TRBJ2-1	CSALEGGRVNEQFF	TGCAGTGCACTAGAAGGCGGGAGGGTGAATGAGCAGTTCTTC
.	TRBV7-2	many	TRBJ2-3	CASSLPQASVSLF	TGTGCCAGCAGCTTACCGCAGGCTAGCGTTTCCCTTTTT
.	TRBV18	.	TRBJ1-1	CASSPADLTPEAFF	TGTGCCAGCTCACCTGCGGACTTAACCCCTGAAGCTTTCTTT
TRBD1	TRBV30	many	TRBJ2-2	CAWRKTGVQATGELFF	TGTGCCTGGAGGAAAACAGGGGTTCAGGCCACCGGGGAGCTGTTTTTT
TRBD1	TRBV18	few	TRBJ2-7	CASSPGQGSGYEQYF	TGTGCCAGCTCCCCTGGACAGGGAAGTGGATACGAGCAGTACTTC
.	TRBV24-1	once	TRBJ2-2	CATSERTGRELFF	TGTGCCACCAGTGAAAGGACCGGGCGGGAGCTGTTTTTT
.	TRBV5-1	once	TRBJ1-2	CASSLAWGIGYGYTF	TGCGCCAGCAGCTTGGCCTGGGGGATCGGCTATGGCTACACCTTC
TRBD1	TRBV20-1	.	TRBJ1-5	CSATTGTGLNQPQHF	TGCAGTGCCACCACCGGGACAGGCCTGAATCAGCCCCAGCATTTT
.	TRBV12-3/TRBV12-4	.	TRBJ1-1	CASSLSGFNPEAFF	TGTGCCAGCAGCCTCTCAGGGTTCAACCCTGAAGCTTTCTTT
.	TRBV4-3	few	TRBJ2-3	CASSQVFRGASTDTQYF	TGCGCCAGCAGCCAAGTTTTCCGGGGGGCGAGCACAGATACGCAGTATTTT
.	TRBV12-3/TRBV12-4	many	TRBJ2-3	CASSLREGTDTQYF	TGTGCCAGCAGTTTAAGGGAGGGCACAGATACGCAGTATTTT
.	TRBV19	few	TRBJ1-1	CASKSQLTMNTEAFF	TGTGCCAGTAAAAGTCAACTCACCATGAACACTGAAGCTTTCTTT